The 18 T cell receptor beta chains listed next were all sequenced from one sample in a study of T-cell reconstitution after alpha-beta-depleted transplantation in children (dated by TCRdb to the mid-2010s). Libraries were made using PCR. The instrument given in TCRdb is Illumina HiSeq 2500. TCR library preparation used molecular barcoding, with unique molecular identifiers applied to normalize quantification of the TCRbeta repertoire. TCRdb reworked the public reads: Q25 trimming with fastp, MiXCR clone assembly, productive beta chains retained. All rows with the same CDR3 protein become a single entry with the most common DNA and genes. The sample data list about 500,000 distinct CDR3 sequences, and about an eighth of these were observed just once. The ten biggest clones cover 14% of the sample. What the treatment or condition label conveys for this sample: allogeneic hematopoietic cell transplantation with graft depleted of TCRalphabeta T cells and CD19 B cells.

This material consisted of PBMCs, mostly from graft donor cells, taken 180 days after TCRalphabeta/CD19-depleted stem cell transplant. All receptors come from a female patient aged 2-10 years who had a stem cell transplant for aplastic anemia, so the T cells may come from the graft donor.

The CDR3, as DNA: TGTGCCAGCTCACCAGGGACCGAGCTCTCTAGTGGCTACACCTTC. Translation: CASSPGTELSSGYTF. The chain combines TRBV18 with TRBJ1-2; tentative D call: TRBD1 (5 bases). Per germline, CDR1 KGHSH and CDR2 LQKENI. The V gene lost 2 bases and the J gene lost 7 bases, with 17 bases spanning the gap. The CDR3 covers 15 residues.

The V gene is TRBV7-2, the J gene TRBJ2-3; 12 bases fit TRBD2. Germline lookup yields CDR1 SGHTA and CDR2 FQGNSA. With 2 bases clipped from V and 4 bases from J, the junction kept 16 bases outside the gene matches. The CDR3 sequence is 20 residues long. In DNA form, the CDR3 reads TGTGCCAGCAGCTTACCGCTTGGAGGACTAGCGGGACCAGGCTCAGATACGCAGTATTTT. Its translation: CASSLPLGGLAGPGSDTQYF.

V gene TRBV6-1 combines with J gene TRBJ2-7; perhaps TRBD1 as D (5 bases). Germline V gene sequence: CDR1 MNHNS, CDR2 SASEGT. The CDR3 runs to 13 residues. Trimming cost V 3 bases and J 2 bases, with 8 bases left between them. CDR3 sequence reads: CASSEFRAYEQYF. The CDR3 coding sequence is TGTGCCAGCAGTGAGTTCAGGGCCTACGAGCAGTACTTC.

The V call is TRBV6-1, the J call TRBJ2-5; D unresolved. CDR1 and CDR2 from the germline V gene are MNHNS and SASEGT. CDR3 length: 13 residues. Trimming took off 6 bases at V and 5 bases at J, with 13 bases between the two ends. CDR3 DNA sequence: TGTGCCAGCAGGTGGTTTGGGTCCGAGACCCAGTACTTC. Amino acid sequence: CASRWFGSETQYF.

This clonotype was seen more than once but under ten times. The V call is TRBV6-2 or TRBV6-3, the J call TRBJ2-1, with 8 bases aligning to TRBD1. The V and J ends lost 6 bases and 3 bases, in that order; junction bases with no gene match: 4. The CDR3 loop spans 14 amino acids. Germline CDR1 reads MNHEY; CDR2 reads SVGEGT. The CDR3 sequence: CASRRQGNYNEQFF. Here the CDR3 DNA reads TGTGCCAGCAGACGACAGGGGAACTACAATGAGCAGTTCTTC.

The chain carries TRBV20-1 and TRBJ1-5; 8 nucleotides align to TRBD1. CDR1 and CDR2 from the germline V gene are DFQATT and SNEGSKA (reference sequence). CDR3 length: 13 amino acids. CDR3: CSVRQGRNQPQHF. CDR3 coding DNA: TGCAGCGTTCGACAGGGGAGGAATCAGCCCCAGCATTTT.

The chain couples TRBV29-1 to TRBJ2-3; tentatively, D is TRBD2 (6 bases). CDR3 length: 17 amino acids. Trimming took 0 bases from V and 3 from J, leaving 19 bases between them. Germline CDR1 reads SQVTM; CDR2 reads ANQGSEA. Written as DNA, the CDR3 is TGCAGCGTTGAAGATCCCTTTACGGGGGTCCAAACAGATACGCAGTATTTT. This translates into CSVEDPFTGVQTDTQYF.

This clonotype has a handful of counts. V usage is TRBV7-2 and J usage is TRBJ2-3, with D hard to call. Germline V lookup: CDR1 SGHTA, CDR2 FQGNSA. The CDR3 is 14 amino acids. The V gene lost 5 bases and the J gene lost 3 bases, with 12 bases spanning the gap. CDR3 in DNA: TGTGCCAGCAGCCCCACCCAGGCGACAGATACGCAGTATTTT. Its translation: CASSPTQATDTQYF.

The chain links TRBV28 to TRBJ1-3, with 7 bases that match TRBD1. V dropped 6 bases and J dropped 4; count of bases not matched to a gene: 9. The CDR3 runs 15 residues. Germline V lookup: CDR1 MDHEN, CDR2 SYDVKM. In DNA, the CDR3 is TGTGCCAGCAGCCAGACGACAGGGTGGGGAAACACCATATATTTT. Its protein product is CASSQTTGWGNTIYF.

The J gene is TRBJ1-1, the V gene TRBV18, with D unclear. CDR3 length: 16 amino acids. V was trimmed by 1 base and J by 1 base, leaving 13 bases between them. CDR1 and CDR2 (germline): KGHSH, LQKENI. DNA for the CDR3: TGTGCCAGCTCACCACAGGTGCCGCGCGAGAACACTGAAGCTTTCTTT. This sequence encodes CASSPQVPRENTEAFF.

The gene calls are TRBV18 and TRBJ1-2; a possible D gene is TRBD1 (6 bases). V lost 3 bases and J lost 4, with 15 bases in between. The germline CDR1 and CDR2 sequences are KGHSH and LQKENI. The CDR3 spans 15 residues. Here the CDR3 reads CASSPAGALSYGYTF. In DNA, the CDR3 is TGTGCCAGCTCACCGGCAGGGGCCCTGTCCTATGGCTACACCTTC.

This clonotype came up a few times. The chain uses TRBV4-1 and TRBJ2-1; 8 nucleotides agree with TRBD2. V was clipped by 4 bases and J by 10 bases; unmatched bases: 6. Germline values: CDR1 MGHRA, CDR2 YSYEKL. The length of the CDR3 is 13 residues. CDR3 bases: TGCGCCAGCAGCCCACAACTAGCGGAAGAGCAGTTCTTC. It yields the protein CASSPQLAEEQFF.

The chain joins TRBV25-1 to TRBJ1-2; D ambiguous. V lost 8 bases to trimming and J lost 7 bases, with 14 bases between them. CDR1 is MGHDK and CDR2 is SYGVNS in the germline V gene. This CDR3 spans 12 amino acids. CDR3 loop: CASRFRESGYTF. The CDR3 bases are TGTGCCAGCCGCTTTCGGGAATCTGGCTACACCTTC.

This clonotype was recorded many times. The V call is TRBV28, the J call TRBJ2-1, with D tentatively TRBD1 (6 bases). Germline V CDR1 and CDR2: MDHEN, SYDVKM. The CDR3 consists of 16 residues. The ends were cut back, 2 bases at V and 4 bases at J, with 15 bases in the middle. CDR3 nucleotides: TGTGCCAGCAGTTTACCTGGGGGCGCGGAATACAATGAGCAGTTCTTC. This codes for CASSLPGGAEYNEQFF.

V and J are TRBV5-6 and TRBJ2-7; D gene uncertain. From germline, CDR1 is SGHDT and CDR2 YYEEEE. Trimming cost V 4 bases and J 7 bases, with 15 bases left between them. This CDR3 comprises 13 residues. The chain's CDR3 is CASSDGPSWEQYV. In DNA, the CDR3 is TGTGCCAGCAGCGACGGGCCCTCGTGGGAGCAGTACGTC.

The chain has TRBV6-1 and TRBJ2-3, with 10 bases lining up with TRBD2. In germline, CDR1 is MNHNS, CDR2 SASEGT. J was trimmed by 3 bases and V by 6 bases; bases with no gene match: 3. This CDR3 contains 14 residues. The CDR3 nucleotides are TGTGCCAGCAGGCCGGGACTAGCGACAGATACGCAGTATTTT. Amino acid sequence: CASRPGLATDTQYF.

This clonotype was detected a few times. This sequence joins TRBV7-2 and TRBJ1-5; D gene unclear. The V and J ends lost 1 base and 0 bases respectively, with 13 bases between them. Germline V gene sequence: CDR1 SGHTA, CDR2 FQGNSA. This CDR3 has 17 residues. The DNA for the CDR3 is TGTGCCAGCAGCTTAGTAGAGTGGAGAATTAGCAATCAGCCCCAGCATTTT. This sequence encodes CASSLVEWRISNQPQHF.

This sequence joins TRBV20-1 and TRBJ2-7; 7 nucleotides agree with TRBD1. CDR1 DFQATT and CDR2 SNEGSKA come from the germline V gene (reference sequence). Unmatched junction bases numbered 4, after V lost 5 bases and J lost 0 bases. CDR3 length: 13 amino acids. The CDR3 DNA reads as TGCAGTGCTTGGGACAGTAACTCCTACGAGCAGTACTTC. Its translation is CSAWDSNSYEQYF.